The 31 T cell receptor beta chains below all came from one sample that was sequenced in a study of blood T cells in healthy people across ages. Next came a second PCR, run for about 7 to 11 cycles, which used a sample-barcoded 5' primer along with a J-beta primer mix. TCRdb re-called the 5' RACE reads with MiXCR, one entry per CDR3 protein. The top ten clones hold less than 2.5% of a sample with under 2,000,000 distinct CDR3 sequences, around 50% of them seen once. The source material was blood. The receptor source for this set is a middle-aged woman in good health.

The chain uses TRBV24-1 and TRBJ2-1; TRBD2 matches at 8 bases. This CDR3 is built from 14 residues. In germline, CDR1 is KGHDR, CDR2 SFDVKD. The trim removed 5 bases at V and 5 bases at J, leaving 4 bases unmatched. DNA of the CDR3: TGTGCCACCAGTGCGCGGGGGGTACACAATGAGCAGTTCTTC. Protein product: CATSARGVHNEQFF.

The chain links TRBV7-9 to TRBJ1-4; D perhaps matches TRBD1 (5 bases). The CDR3 consists of 16 residues. Germline V CDR1 and CDR2: SEHNR, FQNEAQ (reference sequence). Trimming removed 5 bases from V and 6 bases from J, with 19 bases in between. As DNA, the CDR3 is TGTGCCAGCAGCCCCGGGACTCCACGCCCTTATGAAAAACTGTTTTTT. Its protein product is CASSPGTPRPYEKLFF.

This clonotype was recorded a few times. The J gene is TRBJ2-7, the V gene TRBV28, with D perhaps matching TRBD2 (5 bases). CDR1 and CDR2 (germline): MDHEN, SYDVKM. The CDR3 consists of 14 residues. V gave up 5 bases and J gave up 5 bases, with 16 bases separating them. CDR3 nucleotides: TGTGCCAGCAGTGGAAGTATCGGGGTGAACGAGCAGTACTTC. Translating it yields CASSGSIGVNEQYF.

This clonotype was seen at least ten times. The rearrangement links TRBV7-2 to TRBJ2-7; no clear D. CDR3 size: 14 residues. In germline, CDR1 is SGHTA, CDR2 FQGNSA. V was trimmed by 2 bases and J by 0 bases, leaving 8 bases between them. The CDR3 sequence: CASSLSGSSYEQYF. CDR3 in DNA: TGTGCCAGCAGCTTATCGGGCAGCTCCTACGAGCAGTACTTC.

The chain carries TRBV24-1 and TRBJ2-3; D not resolved. Germline assignment: CDR1 KGHDR and CDR2 SFDVKD. The V end lost 6 bases, the J end lost 6 bases, and 6 bases lay between the germline ends. The CDR3 sequence is 11 residues long. The CDR3 sequence is CATSHDDTQYF. In nucleotides, the CDR3 is TGTGCCACCAGTCACGATGATACGCAGTATTTT.

This clonotype was picked up a small number of times. The chain carries TRBV20-1 and TRBJ2-6; D is undetermined. Germline-derived CDR1 and CDR2 are DFQATT and SNEGSKA (reference sequence). Trimming took 0 bases from V and 5 from J, leaving 8 bases between them. The CDR3 has 14 residues. This CDR3 is CSARDSVRANVLTF. The CDR3 coding sequence is TGCAGTGCTAGAGATTCGGTTCGGGCCAACGTCCTGACTTTC.

The chain is built from TRBV12-3 or TRBV12-4 and TRBJ2-7; the D is unclear. The CDR3 runs to 13 residues. Trimming pared 8 bases from V and 0 bases from J, leaving 11 bases between. The DNA for the CDR3 is TGTGCCAGCCGCGGACCGTACTCCTACGAGCAGTACTTC. Amino acids: CASRGPYSYEQYF.

The V and J genes are TRBV6-2 or TRBV6-3 and TRBJ1-6, with TRBD1 matching over 7 bases. The CDR3 totals 16 residues. The germline V gene has CDR1 MNHEY and CDR2 SVGEGT. V trimming: 8 bases; J trimming: 4 bases; junction bases outside the gene matches: 11. This chain's CDR3 is CASGTPGTAYNSPLHF. The DNA of the CDR3 is TGTGCCAGCGGAACGCCCGGGACAGCATATAATTCACCCCTCCACTTT.

V is TRBV5-1 and J is TRBJ1-5; D may be TRBD1 (5 bases). V lost 0 bases, J lost 7 bases, and 11 bases lay in between. Germline CDR1 SGHRS, CDR2 YFSETQ. The CDR3 loop spans 14 amino acids. The CDR3 loop is CASSLVPGKQPQHF. The CDR3 nucleotides are TGCGCCAGCAGCTTGGTCCCAGGGAAACAGCCCCAGCATTTT. Combining the CDR3 with reference TRBV5-1 and TRBJ1-5 gives the whole variable domain KAGVTQTPRYLIKTRGQQVTLSCSPISGHRSVSWYQQTPGQGLQFLFEYFSETQRNKGNFPGRFSGRQFSNSRSEMNVSTLELGDSALYLCASSLVPGKQPQHFGDGTRLSIL.

Only a few counts were recorded for this clonotype. The chain carries TRBV5-1 and TRBJ2-4; D gene ambiguous. CDR1 and CDR2 from the germline V gene are SGHRS and YFSETQ. V lost 5 bases and J 0 bases, leaving 6 bases between the germline ends. The CDR3 extends over 13 amino acids. CDR3 in amino acids: CASSISAKNIQYF. For the CDR3, the DNA is TGCGCCAGCAGTATCTCAGCCAAAAACATTCAGTACTTC.

The sample holds a few counts of this clonotype. The V call is TRBV7-9, the J call TRBJ2-1; D gene uncertain. V lost 8 bases and J 6 bases, leaving 17 bases between the germline ends. The CDR3 sequence is 14 residues long. Germline lookup yields CDR1 SEHNR and CDR2 FQNEAQ (reference sequence). The CDR3 reads CASRLDQLPNEQFF. CDR3 sequence (DNA): TGTGCCAGCCGATTAGACCAACTGCCCAATGAGCAGTTCTTC.

The rearrangement links TRBV3-1 to TRBJ2-7, with D uncertain. The J call may be mistaken, given a closer DNA end match to TRBJ2-5. Germline assignment: CDR1 LGHDT and CDR2 YNNKEL (reference sequence). The CDR3 is 12 amino acids. The CDR3 loop reads CASSQWRETQYF. In DNA form, the CDR3 reads TGTGCCAGCAGCCAATGGCGGGAGACCCAGTACTTC.

V is TRBV27 and J is TRBJ1-6, with no clear D. Germline assignment: CDR1 MNHEY and CDR2 SMNVEV (reference sequence). This CDR3 comprises 15 residues. The V end was cut by 5 bases, the J end by 3 bases, with 11 bases between. The CDR3 region has the DNA TGTGCCAGCAGTCCCAGAGCGCTCTATAATTCACCCCTCCACTTT. Its translation: CASSPRALYNSPLHF.

This clonotype was detected a few times. The gene calls are TRBV28 and TRBJ2-5; D remains ambiguous. The V gene lost 5 bases and the J gene lost 6 bases, with 10 bases spanning the gap. This CDR3 is 12 amino acids long. Germline CDR1 and CDR2: MDHEN and SYDVKM. The CDR3 DNA reads TGTGCCAGCAGTCCAGTTGCGCAGACCCAGTACTTC. It is translated as CASSPVAQTQYF.

The gene calls are TRBV10-2 and TRBJ2-6, with 9 bases that match TRBD1. The CDR3 is 16 amino acids. Trimming at V came to 6 bases and at J to 2 bases, leaving 5 bases not matched to a gene. CDR1 is WSHSY, CDR2 SAAADI, per germline. In DNA, the CDR3 is TGCGCCAGCAGACGACAGGGGGGGACTGGGGCCAACGTCCTGACTTTC. The encoded protein is CASRRQGGTGANVLTF.

The V and J genes are TRBV13 and TRBJ1-2; D ambiguous. Germline CDR1 and CDR2: PRHDT and FYEKMQ (reference sequence). Trimming removed 5 bases at V and 2 bases at J, with 12 bases between. The CDR3 length is 14 residues. This CDR3 is CASSQGLKNYGYTF. DNA for the CDR3: TGTGCCAGCAGCCAAGGACTGAAGAACTATGGCTACACCTTC.

At least ten counts were recorded for this clonotype. The chain carries TRBV21-1 and TRBJ2-4; the table's D call TRBD2 went unverified against the DNA. TRBV21-1 is noted as a pseudogene. The CDR3 consists of 16 residues. Here the CDR3 reads CASSKVVGSGRNIQYF. The CDR3 bases are TGTGCCAGCAGCAAAGTAGTAGGGTCGGGGAGGAACATTCAGTACTTC.

In DNA form, the CDR3 reads TGCGCCAGCCGGGACGGCAATCTAGCTACCAATGAGCAGTACTTC. This gives the protein CASRDGNLATNEQYF. The chain carries TRBV5-1 and TRBJ2-7; D is perhaps TRBD1 or TRBD2 (5 bases each). Germline lookup yields CDR1 SGHRS and CDR2 YFSETQ. CDR3 length equals 15 residues. V dropped 7 bases and J dropped 7 bases, with 24 bases sitting between them.

V gene TRBV6-2 or TRBV6-3 combines with J gene TRBJ2-6, with a tentative D call TRBD2 (6 bases). The CDR3 contains 15 residues. Germline CDR1 reads MNHEY; CDR2 reads SVGEGT. V was cut by 6 bases and J by 4 bases, with 13 bases left in between. CDR3 in DNA: TGTGCCAGCAGATGGACTACTTCCGGGGCCAACGTCCTGACTTTC. Residues: CASRWTTSGANVLTF.

The chain recombines TRBV5-1 with TRBJ1-1; D is ambiguous. Trimming removed 6 bases from V and 1 base from J, with 13 bases in between. This CDR3 comprises 14 residues. The germline V gene encodes CDR1 SGHRS and CDR2 YFSETQ. DNA of the CDR3: TGCGCCAGCAACCCAGGAGGTGGGAACACTGAAGCTTTCTTT. Amino acids: CASNPGGGNTEAFF.

The rearrangement joins TRBV6-2 or TRBV6-3 to TRBJ2-7; D not certain. The CDR3 has 12 amino acids. Trimming left V 5 bases short and J 3 bases short, with 8 bases between. CDR1 is MNHEY and CDR2 is SVGEGT in the germline V gene. This CDR3 reads CASSIRSYEQYF. The CDR3 DNA follows: TGTGCCAGCAGTATCCGAAGCTACGAGCAGTACTTC.

The table lists this clonotype with a few counts. V gene TRBV12-3 or TRBV12-4 combines with J gene TRBJ2-5; a weak D match, TRBD2 (6 bases). The CDR3 runs 14 residues. Trimming removed 6 bases from V and 7 bases from J, with 18 bases in between. CDR3 DNA sequence: TGTGCCAGCAGACCCAACAGCGGAGGGGTGACCCAGTACTTC. Translation gives CASRPNSGGVTQYF.

The gene calls are TRBV4-1 and TRBJ1-2; D unclear. Trimming took off 1 base at V and 8 bases at J, with 20 bases between the two ends. There are 16 residues in the CDR3. Germline V gene lookup returns CDR1 MGHRA and CDR2 YSYEKL. The CDR3 nucleotides are TGCGCCAGCAGCCAAGGAGTCCTACCTATCTTGGGGGGCTACACCTTC. Residues: CASSQGVLPILGGYTF.

This clonotype was counted a few times. The chain joins TRBV7-6 to TRBJ2-1, with D tentatively TRBD2 (6 bases). The CDR3 has 17 amino acids. V lost 0 bases, J lost 0 bases, and 12 bases lay in between. The germline CDR1 and CDR2 sequences are SGHVS and FNYEAQ. This CDR3 reads CASSLALLASSYNEQFF. The CDR3 DNA reads as TGTGCCAGCAGCTTAGCGCTTCTAGCGAGCTCCTACAATGAGCAGTTCTTC.

This clonotype has more than one count but fewer than ten. The chain employs TRBV7-6 and TRBJ1-2; possibly TRBD1 for D (6 bases). V gave up 1 base and J gave up 7 bases, with 13 bases separating them. The CDR3 covers 14 residues. In germline, CDR1 is SGHVS, CDR2 FNYEAQ. The CDR3 DNA reads as TGTGCCAGCAGCTTAGGGGGGGCGCAGGGTGGCTACACCTTC. Translation: CASSLGGAQGGYTF.

V and J are TRBV27 and TRBJ1-5; D may be TRBD1 (6 bases). Germline values: CDR1 MNHEY, CDR2 SMNVEV (reference sequence). The CDR3 has 12 amino acids. V dropped 4 bases and J dropped 8 bases, with 9 bases sitting between them. Written as DNA, the CDR3 is TGTGCCAGCAGTTCCGCAGGGGAGCCCCAGCATTTT. This sequence encodes CASSSAGEPQHF.

This clonotype showed up just a few times. Here the CDR3 DNA reads TGTGCCACCCAGTTTGGGGACAGCGGTTACGAGCAGTACTTC. Translated: CATQFGDSGYEQYF. The chain is built from TRBV10-3 and TRBJ2-7, with 7 bases identical to TRBD1. There are 14 residues in the CDR3. CDR1 is ENHRY and CDR2 is SYGVKD in the germline V gene. V lost 10 bases and J lost 4; bases outside the gene matches: 13.

This clonotype was observed a few times. This rearrangement joins TRBV9 to TRBJ2-3; weak D call: TRBD2 (8 bases). This CDR3 contains 18 residues. The germline V and J ends were trimmed by 3 bases and 2 bases, with 22 bases remaining between them. Germline V CDR1 and CDR2: SGDLS, YYNGEE. The CDR3 nucleotides are TGTGCCAGCAGCGGACAGGGATCGGCGGGGGGCCACACAGATACGCAGTATTTT. Its protein is CASSGQGSAGGHTDTQYF. Full variable domain (rest looked up from reference TRBV9 and TRBJ2-3): DSGVTQTPKHLITATGQRVTLRCSPRSGDLSVYWYQQSLDQGLQFLIQYYNGEERAKGNILERFSAQQFPDLHSELNLSSLELGDSALYFCASSGQGSAGGHTDTQYFGPGTRLTVL.

The chain employs TRBV6-6 and TRBJ2-5, with D hard to call. The DNA end favors TRBJ2-7, so the J call may be wrong. This CDR3 is built from 12 residues. The germline CDR1 and CDR2 sequences are MNHNY and SVGAGI (reference sequence). Here the CDR3 reads CASSYYGSEQYF. The CDR3 nucleotides are TGTGCCAGCAGTTATTATGGTAGCGAGCAGTACTTC.

The chain has TRBV6-1 and TRBJ1-5; D unclear. This CDR3 has 15 residues. Germline CDR1 is MNHNS and CDR2 is SASEGT. Between the trimmed V and J ends, which lost 0 bases and 2 bases, there was a span of 8 bases. The CDR3 DNA reads TGTGCCAGCAGTGAAGCAGGTCCGGGCAATCAGCCCCAGCATTTT. This codes for CASSEAGPGNQPQHF.

The chain employs TRBV20-1 and TRBJ2-5, with a weak D call TRBD1 (5 bases). Germline values: CDR1 DFQATT, CDR2 SNEGSKA (reference sequence). The CDR3 contains 14 residues. Trimming pared 3 bases from V and 11 bases from J, leaving 22 bases between. The CDR3 loop is CSASEDTKFDEQYF. CDR3 sequence (DNA): TGCAGTGCTAGTGAGGACACCAAGTTCGATGAGCAGTACTTC.